A single sample gave rise to the 24 T cell receptor beta chains below, sequenced in a study of T-cell memory formation after mild COVID-19. TCRdb recomputed calls from the 5' RACE reads with MiXCR, one row per CDR3 protein. Of over 95,000 distinct CDR3 sequences listed, 20% to 25% are singletons. Sequenced: PBMCs or a T cell subset sorted from them (not recorded which). All receptors derive from a young man who had mild COVID-19 (a few samples of this study predate the infection). Cell type and time point are not known.

This CDR3 is CASSQDIRAISGNTIYF. The CDR3 nucleotides are TGCGCCAGCAGCCAAGATATCCGAGCAATCTCTGGAAACACCATATATTTT. The chain links TRBV4-3 to TRBJ1-3; no clear D gene. V dropped 0 bases and J dropped 0 bases, with 12 bases sitting between them. The CDR3 consists of 17 residues. Germline V gene sequence: CDR1 LGHNA, CDR2 YSLEER.

The chain joins TRBV18 to TRBJ1-1; D not resolved. The ends were cut back, 3 bases at V and 10 bases at J, with 6 bases in the middle. The CDR3 is made up of 10 amino acids. CDR1 is KGHSH and CDR2 is LQKENI in the germline V gene. This chain's CDR3 is CASSPGPAFF. The CDR3 nucleotides are TGTGCCAGCTCACCTGGACCAGCTTTCTTT.

This clonotype was seen more than once but under ten times. The genes are TRBV6-6 and TRBJ1-5; 9 positions match TRBD1. Unmatched junction bases numbered 6, after V lost 8 bases and J lost 4 bases. Germline CDR1 reads MNHNY; CDR2 reads SVGAGI (reference sequence). The CDR3 is 14 amino acids. The CDR3 nucleotides read TGTGCCAGCTGTTCCGGGACAGGGAATCAGCCCCAGCATTTT. Translation gives CASCSGTGNQPQHF.

This clonotype showed up just a few times. The CDR3 region has the DNA TGTGCCAGCAGCTTATCTAGCGGGGGGAATGAGCAGTTCTTC. This gives the protein CASSLSSGGNEQFF. The chain is built from TRBV7-3 and TRBJ2-1, with 11 nucleotides matching TRBD2. The germline gives CDR1 SGHTA, CDR2 FQGTGA. CDR3 length equals 14 residues. Unmatched junction bases numbered 1, after V lost 2 bases and J lost 7 bases.

Only a few counts were recorded for this clonotype. The V and J genes are TRBV24-1 and TRBJ2-2; D uncertain. The CDR3 is made up of 15 amino acids. The V and J ends lost 1 base and 4 bases respectively, with 9 bases between them. CDR1 and CDR2 (germline): KGHDR, SFDVKD. The DNA of the CDR3 is TGTGCCACCAGTGATTTAAGGGTGGGCACCGGGGAGCTGTTTTTT. Translating it yields CATSDLRVGTGELFF.

This clonotype was picked up many times. CDR3 sequence (DNA): TGCGCCAGCAGCTATCAAGGAGGGAGGGATCAGCCCCAGCATTTT. Translation: CASSYQGGRDQPQHF. The chain is built from TRBV4-1 and TRBJ1-5, with D uncertain. Germline-derived CDR1 and CDR2 are MGHRA and YSYEKL. The germline V and J ends were trimmed by 5 bases and 5 bases, with 16 bases remaining between them. The CDR3 is 15 amino acids.

This chain links TRBV28 with TRBJ2-5; D remains ambiguous. The CDR3 loop spans 14 amino acids. With 5 bases removed from V and 0 bases from J, the gap between germline ends came to 10 bases. CDR1 MDHEN and CDR2 SYDVKM come from the germline V gene. The CDR3 region has the DNA TGTGCCAGCAGTCCGCTCAGGTACCAAGAGACCCAGTACTTC. Protein: CASSPLRYQETQYF.

V gene TRBV4-2 combines with J gene TRBJ2-2; D may be TRBD1 or TRBD2 (6 bases each). V was trimmed by 3 bases and J by 1 base, leaving 9 bases between them. Germline assignment: CDR1 LGHNA and CDR2 YNFKEQ. The CDR3 runs to 15 residues. CDR3 protein: CASSQEGQNTGELFF. CDR3 coding DNA: TGTGCCAGCAGCCAGGAGGGACAGAACACCGGGGAGCTGTTTTTT.

J is TRBJ2-2 and V is TRBV7-2; D gene uncertain. Germline lookup yields CDR1 SGHTA and CDR2 FQGNSA. Trimming shortened V by 0 bases and J by 2 bases, and 10 bases separated the two germline ends. The CDR3 runs 16 residues. The DNA of the CDR3 is TGTGCCAGCAGCTTAGCGTACGGGTTTAACACCGGGGAGCTGTTTTTT. As protein: CASSLAYGFNTGELFF.

This clonotype showed up just a few times. This chain uses TRBV7-3 with TRBJ1-5; the D gene is possibly TRBD1 (5 bases). There are 19 residues in the CDR3. Trimming stripped 3 bases from V and 3 bases from J, with 24 bases between. Germline V lookup: CDR1 SGHTA, CDR2 FQGTGA. The CDR3 bases are TGTGCCAGCAGCTTCGGGGGACGACCCGATTGGGATAACAATCAGCCCCAGCATTTT. Its translation: CASSFGGRPDWDNNQPQHF.

Written as DNA, the CDR3 is TGTGCCAGCAGGTCAGGGGGTGGTGAGCAGTACGTC. It encodes CASRSGGGEQYV. The J gene is TRBJ2-7, the V gene TRBV6-2 or TRBV6-3, with TRBD1 identical over 7 bases. This CDR3 region has 12 residues. J gave up 7 bases and V 6 bases, and 6 bases lay outside the gene matches. Germline-derived CDR1 and CDR2 are MNHEY and SVGEGT.

This clonotype was detected only a few times. The V and J genes are TRBV15 and TRBJ1-1; D is undetermined. CDR1 is LNHNV and CDR2 is YYDKDF in the germline V gene (reference sequence). V lost 4 bases and J lost 4, with 10 bases in between. The CDR3 is 13 residues long. In DNA form, the CDR3 reads TGTGCCACCAGCATGCGGGCCGCCACTGAAGCTTTCTTT. It specifies CATSMRAATEAFF.

The chain has TRBV19 and TRBJ1-5; 8 nucleotides match TRBD1. The V segment lost 8 bases and the J segment 5 bases; nucleotides outside the gene matches: 11. Germline CDR1 LNHDA, CDR2 SQIVND (reference sequence). The CDR3 runs 15 residues. CDR3 loop: CASSQSSRGHQPQHF. CDR3 DNA: TGTGCCAGTTCTCAAAGCTCCAGGGGGCATCAGCCCCAGCATTTT.

V and J are TRBV7-9 and TRBJ2-3; the D is unclear. Trimming left V 6 bases short and J 2 bases short, with 12 bases between. Germline CDR1 is SEHNR and CDR2 is FQNEAQ (reference sequence). The CDR3 runs 14 residues. The chain's CDR3 is CASSPDWVTDTQYF. The CDR3 DNA reads as TGTGCCAGCAGTCCCGACTGGGTCACAGATACGCAGTATTTT. Looking up the rest from reference TRBV7-9 and TRBJ2-3 gives the full variable domain: DTGVSQNPRHKITKRGQNVTFRCDPISEHNRLYWYRQTLGQGPEFLTYFQNEAQLEKSRLLSDRFSAERPKGSFSTLEIQRTEQGDSAMYLCASSPDWVTDTQYFGPGTRLTVL.

The rearrangement links TRBV20-1 to TRBJ2-3, with 11 positions matching TRBD2. This CDR3 contains 15 residues. V lost 1 base and J lost 4; bases outside the gene matches: 4. Per the germline V gene, CDR1 is DFQATT and CDR2 is SNEGSKA (reference sequence). DNA for the CDR3: TGCAGTGCTAGAGTTGGGACTAGCGGATCAGATACGCAGTATTTT. Translated: CSARVGTSGSDTQYF.

This clonotype was recorded a few times. The gene calls are TRBV7-9 and TRBJ1-1; D is unclear. The CDR3 totals 12 residues. V lost 5 bases, J lost 4 bases, and 8 bases lay in between. The germline gives CDR1 SEHNR, CDR2 FQNEAQ (reference sequence). CDR3 bases: TGTGCCAGCAGCAGAGTTGTCACTGAAGCTTTCTTT. Translating it yields CASSRVVTEAFF.

The V call is TRBV11-2, the J call TRBJ1-5; D is uncertain. This CDR3 contains 16 residues. The germline V and J ends were trimmed by 1 base and 0 bases, with 10 bases remaining between them. Germline lookup yields CDR1 SGHAT and CDR2 FQNNGV. The CDR3 loop is CASSLVTGYSNQPQHF. In DNA form, the CDR3 reads TGTGCCAGCAGCTTAGTCACGGGTTATAGCAATCAGCCCCAGCATTTT. Using reference TRBV11-2 and TRBJ1-5 for the parts outside the CDR3, the full variable domain is EAGVAQSPRYKIIEKRQSVAFWCNPISGHATLYWYQQILGQGPKLLIQFQNNGVVDDSQLPKDRFSAERLKGVDSTLKIQPAKLEDSAVYLCASSLVTGYSNQPQHFGDGTRLSIL.

The J gene is TRBJ2-1, the V gene TRBV24-1; 7 bases are shared with TRBD1. The CDR3 loop spans 14 amino acids. Germline V gene data show CDR1 as KGHDR and CDR2 as SFDVKD. V was clipped by 0 bases and J by 7 bases; unmatched bases: 2. The CDR3: CATSDLDRANEQFF. In DNA form, the CDR3 reads TGTGCCACCAGTGATTTGGACAGGGCAAATGAGCAGTTCTTC.

The rearrangement links TRBV6-2 or TRBV6-3 to TRBJ2-7; D not certain. CDR3 length: 13 residues. The V gene's germline CDR1 is MNHEY and CDR2 SVGEGT. V lost 2 bases and J 2 bases, leaving 7 bases between the germline ends. The CDR3: CASSYLGTYEQYF. CDR3 bases: TGTGCCAGCAGTTACCTGGGGACCTACGAGCAGTACTTC.

In its sample, this clonotype was seen many times. The rearrangement links TRBV20-1 to TRBJ1-6, with 7 bases lining up with TRBD1. The CDR3 totals 14 residues. CDR1 and CDR2 from the germline V gene are DFQATT and SNEGSKA (reference sequence). V was pared by 0 bases and J by 9 bases, with 5 bases of the junction left unmatched. DNA of the CDR3: TGCAGTGCTAGAGATGACAGGGAGGCTTCACCCCTCCACTTT. Translated: CSARDDREASPLHF.

The chain joins TRBV29-1 to TRBJ2-3; D might be TRBD1 (5 bases). Germline CDR1 and CDR2: SQVTM and ANQGSEA. Trimming left V 7 bases short and J 2 bases short, with 22 bases between. This CDR3 region has 16 residues. Here the CDR3 reads CSAIIRGHSTTDTQYF. Written as DNA, the CDR3 is TGCAGCGCCATCATCCGAGGACACTCCACCACAGATACGCAGTATTTT.

This clonotype was seen only a few times. The genes are TRBV6-5 and TRBJ1-1; maybe TRBD1 (5 bases). The CDR3 contains 14 residues. Germline CDR1 and CDR2: MNHEY and SVGAGI. The ends were cut back, 5 bases at V and 5 bases at J, with 15 bases in the middle. CDR3 in DNA: TGTGCCAGCAGTCCCCGGGGGGTTCAGACTGAAGCTTTCTTT. This sequence encodes CASSPRGVQTEAFF.

Written as DNA, the CDR3 is TGTGCCAGCAGACCAAGGACTAGCACAGATACGCAGTATTTT. Encoded protein: CASRPRTSTDTQYF. The rearrangement uses TRBV7-9 and TRBJ2-3, with D perhaps TRBD2 (5 bases). The germline V and J ends were trimmed by 6 bases and 0 bases, with 10 bases remaining between them. The CDR3 extends over 14 amino acids. Germline V gene lookup returns CDR1 SEHNR and CDR2 FQNEAQ (reference sequence).

This clonotype appeared a few times. J is TRBJ2-7 and V is TRBV6-2 or TRBV6-3; 8 bases fit TRBD1. Germline V lookup: CDR1 MNHEY, CDR2 SVGEGT. This CDR3 is 15 amino acids long. The V and J ends lost 2 bases and 3 bases, in that order; junction bases with no gene match: 6. CDR3 in amino acids: CASSYAPGQVYEQYF. In nucleotides, the CDR3 is TGTGCCAGCAGTTACGCTCCGGGACAGGTCTACGAGCAGTACTTC.